Listed here are 18 T cell receptor beta chains from one sample, sequenced in a study of blood T cell repertoires in COVID-19. Clones were read by immunoSEQ multiplex PCR, and TCRdb kept only the in-frame ones, dropping some. The data contain tens of thousands of clones, around 88% of them singletons. The sequenced sample was peripheral blood. The source of these receptors is a woman older than 75 with active or convalescent COVID-19.

The V and J genes are TRBV5-1 and TRBJ1-2; no clear D gene. V was cut by 6 bases and J by 4 bases, with 13 bases left in between. Germline assignment: CDR1 SGHRS and CDR2 YFSETQ. This CDR3 is built from 13 residues. CDR3 coding DNA: TGCGCCAGCACCCTTCAGGTGCTCTATGGCTACACCTTC. It is translated as CASTLQVLYGYTF.

The chain uses TRBV5-1 and TRBJ1-3; TRBD1 matches at 7 bases. The CDR3 contains 15 residues. J was trimmed by 0 bases and V by 4 bases; bases with no gene match: 4. CDR1 SGHRS and CDR2 YFSETQ come from the germline V gene. CDR3 region: CASSPGQYSGNTIYF. CDR3 coding DNA: TGCGCCAGCAGCCCGGGACAGTACTCTGGAAACACCATATATTTT.

This clone was counted a few times. The chain recombines TRBV5-1 with TRBJ1-1; a possible D gene is TRBD1 (5 bases). The germline V gene has CDR1 SGHRS and CDR2 YFSETQ. V was trimmed by 5 bases and J by 1 base, leaving 9 bases between them. The CDR3 is made up of 13 amino acids. The CDR3 region has the DNA TGCGCCAGCAGATGGACATGGAACACTGAAGCTTTCTTT. Amino acid sequence: CASRWTWNTEAFF.

CDR3 sequence reads: CASRTGTGLYEQYF. The CDR3 nucleotides read TGTGCCAGCAGGACCGGGACAGGGCTCTACGAGCAGTACTTC. The rearrangement links TRBV7-8 to TRBJ2-7, with TRBD1 identical over 9 bases. Unmatched junction bases numbered 6, after V lost 6 bases and J lost 3 bases. The CDR3 extends over 14 amino acids. The V gene's germline CDR1 is SGHVS and CDR2 FQNEAQ.

The chain has TRBV9 and TRBJ2-1; 8 nucleotides agree with TRBD2. With V trimmed by 0 bases and J by 8 bases, 19 bases remained unmatched. There are 19 residues in the CDR3. Germline-derived CDR1 and CDR2 are SGDLS and YYNGEE. CDR3: CASSVAPTPSAGRDDEQFF. The CDR3 DNA reads TGTGCCAGCAGCGTAGCCCCCACACCCTCTGCCGGGAGGGACGATGAGCAGTTCTTC.

The chain combines TRBV19 with TRBJ2-5; no firm D call. V was cut by 0 bases and J by 5 bases, with 10 bases left in between. This CDR3 region has 14 residues. CDR1 and CDR2 from the germline V gene are LNHDA and SQIVND (reference sequence). CDR3 coding DNA: TGTGCCAGTAGTATAGAAAAGTTTGCGGAGACCCAGTACTTC. As protein: CASSIEKFAETQYF.

J is TRBJ2-3 and V is TRBV24-1; TRBD1 matches 11 bases. Trimming cost V 7 bases and J 2 bases; bases outside gene matches: 1. The CDR3 spans 14 residues. CDR1 is KGHDR, CDR2 SFDVKD, per germline. CDR3 region: CATRDRGPTDTQYF. The CDR3 nucleotides are TGTGCCACCAGGGACAGGGGGCCCACAGATACGCAGTATTTT.

The chain uses TRBV24-1 and TRBJ2-1; D unresolved. The CDR3 length is 14 residues. Germline V gives CDR1 KGHDR, CDR2 SFDVKD. Trimming stripped 4 bases from V and 8 bases from J, with 14 bases between. The CDR3 spells CATSEGDTFHEQFF. In DNA, the CDR3 is TGTGCCACCAGTGAGGGTGACACCTTCCATGAGCAGTTCTTC.

This clone was observed a few times. In DNA, the CDR3 is TGTGCCAGCAGCCAAGGGCGGAACAGGGGGCGCAGGGTTCCCGGGGAGCTGTTTTTT. Its translation is CASSQGRNRGRRVPGELFF. The chain is built from TRBV3-1 (or the pseudogene TRBV3-2) and TRBJ2-2; TRBD1 aligns across 9 bases. Germline V gives CDR1 LGHDT, CDR2 YNNKEL (reference sequence). The CDR3 sequence is 19 residues long. The ends lost 1 base at V and 6 bases at J; junction bases unmatched: 15.

This chain joins TRBV27 and TRBJ2-2; 7 bases align to TRBD2. Germline-derived CDR1 and CDR2 are MNHEY and SMNVEV (reference sequence). This CDR3 spans 15 amino acids. With 7 bases clipped from V and 0 bases from J, the junction kept 5 bases outside the gene matches. CDR3 nucleotide sequence: TGTGCCAGCACCCAGCGGGAAACGAACACCGGGGAGCTGTTTTTT. Translated: CASTQRETNTGELFF.

This clone appeared a few times. The rearrangement uses TRBV19 and TRBJ1-5; possible D gene TRBD1, 5 bases. V was shortened by 2 bases and J by 2 bases, with 13 bases between the two germline ends. There are 16 residues in the CDR3. Germline lookup yields CDR1 LNHDA and CDR2 SQIVND (reference sequence). The CDR3 DNA follows: TGTGCCAGTAGTATACCGGGGGTTTGGGGCAATCAGCCCCAGCATTTT. Encoded protein: CASSIPGVWGNQPQHF.

The chain employs TRBV7-3 and TRBJ1-1; 9 bases agree with TRBD1. The V segment lost 4 bases and the J segment 5 bases; nucleotides outside the gene matches: 2. This CDR3 is 13 amino acids long. Germline-derived CDR1 and CDR2 are SGHTA and FQGTGA. Written as DNA, the CDR3 is TGTGCCAGCAGCTACGACAGGGGGACTGAAGCTTTCTTT. This encodes CASSYDRGTEAFF.

The chain recombines TRBV28 with TRBJ1-1; 7 bases agree with TRBD1. J was trimmed by 7 bases and V by 6 bases; bases with no gene match: 8. Germline loops: CDR1 MDHEN, CDR2 SYDVKM. The CDR3 length is 13 residues. CDR3 amino acids: CASSARGPGEAFF. The CDR3 DNA is TGTGCCAGCAGCGCGAGGGGGCCGGGTGAAGCTTTCTTT.

The gene calls are TRBV2 and TRBJ2-3, with D perhaps matching TRBD2 (5 bases). The CDR3 is 13 residues long. CDR1 and CDR2 (germline): SNHLY, FYNNEI. Trimming took off 6 bases at V and 5 bases at J, with 12 bases between the two ends. For the CDR3, the DNA is TGTGCCAGCAGCGCCGGGGTCCGAGATACGCAGTATTTT. It encodes CASSAGVRDTQYF.

This sequence joins TRBV9 and TRBJ2-2; 9 bases map to TRBD2. The germline V gene encodes CDR1 SGDLS and CDR2 YYNGEE. V was pared by 3 bases and J by 7 bases, with 10 bases of the junction left unmatched. CDR3 length: 16 residues. CDR3 bases: TGTGCCAGCAGCGGTCGTAGCGGGAGAATGGGCGGGGAGCTGTTTTTT. It encodes CASSGRSGRMGGELFF.

The chain employs TRBV6-6 and TRBJ2-7, with a possible D match to TRBD2 (6 bases). This CDR3 contains 14 residues. The V end lost 6 bases, the J end lost 4 bases, and 16 bases lay between the germline ends. CDR1 and CDR2 (germline): MNHNY, SVGAGI (reference sequence). CDR3 coding DNA: TGTGCCAGCAGGCAGCTAGCGTCCTCGTACGAGCAGTACTTC. Translated, it gives CASRQLASSYEQYF.

The chain carries TRBV28 and TRBJ1-4; D gene unclear. CDR1 is MDHEN and CDR2 is SYDVKM in the germline V gene. The CDR3 totals 13 residues. V was shortened by 6 bases and J by 3 bases, with 8 bases between the two germline ends. Here the CDR3 reads CASRNSANEKLFF. The CDR3 DNA reads TGTGCCAGCAGAAACAGTGCTAATGAAAAACTGTTTTTT.

This clone was found once. V is TRBV6-6 and J is TRBJ2-7; D may be TRBD1 (5 bases). Per germline, CDR1 MNHNY and CDR2 SVGAGI (reference sequence). The V end was cut by 2 bases, the J end by 4 bases, with 12 bases between. The CDR3 has 14 residues. The CDR3 nucleotides read TGTGCCAGCAGTTACCAGGGAAAGGGTTACGAGCAGTACTTC. Translation gives CASSYQGKGYEQYF.